These 6 T cell receptor beta chains originate from one sample sequenced in a study of blood T cell repertoires in COVID-19. Generated by immunoSEQ multiplex PCR, the TCRdb table keeps only in-frame clones and is missing some. The table lists 250,000 to 350,000 clones, roughly 90% of them singletons, with about 1% in the top ten. Sequenced material: PBMCs or T cells enriched from blood (not recorded which). These receptors were taken from a woman in her thirties who had recovered from COVID-19.

The V call is TRBV6-6, the J call TRBJ1-1, with D tentatively TRBD1 (6 bases). The CDR3 is made up of 15 amino acids. Germline V lookup: CDR1 MNHNY, CDR2 SVGAGI (reference sequence). With 2 bases removed from V and 1 base from J, the gap between germline ends came to 11 bases. CDR3 amino acids: CASSYGRGQNTEAFF. In nucleotides, the CDR3 is TGTGCCAGCAGTTACGGCAGGGGCCAGAACACTGAAGCTTTCTTT.

The chain couples TRBV5-1 to TRBJ2-5; TRBD2 matches at 7 bases. CDR1 is SGHRS and CDR2 is YFSETQ in the germline V gene. This CDR3 region has 13 residues. J was trimmed by 2 bases and V by 4 bases; bases with no gene match: 2. CDR3 nucleotides: TGCGCCAGCAGCCCGCGGGGGCAAGAGACCCAGTACTTC. Translating it yields CASSPRGQETQYF.

This clone was observed a few times. The chain recombines TRBV14 with TRBJ1-1, with 7 bases fitting TRBD1. Germline lookup yields CDR1 SGHDN and CDR2 FVKESK. CDR3 size: 16 residues. Trimming removed 2 bases from V and 0 bases from J; junction bases left unmatched: 6. CDR3 residues: CASSQYTGAMNTEAFF. The DNA for the CDR3 is TGTGCCAGCAGCCAATATACAGGGGCCATGAACACTGAAGCTTTCTTT. Full variable domain (rest looked up from reference TRBV14 and TRBJ1-1): EAGVTQFPSHSVIEKGQTVTLRCDPISGHDNLYWYRRVMGKEIKFLLHFVKESKQDESGMPNNRFLAERTGGTYSTLKVQPAELEDSGVYFCASSQYTGAMNTEAFFGQGTRLTVV.

The chain carries TRBV9 and TRBJ2-7; perhaps TRBD2 as D (6 bases). Trimming shortened V by 5 bases and J by 0 bases, and 12 bases separated the two germline ends. This CDR3 contains 14 residues. CDR1 and CDR2 from the germline V gene are SGDLS and YYNGEE. CDR3 loop: CASSSGGLSYEQYF. For the CDR3, the DNA is TGTGCCAGCAGTTCCGGGGGACTCTCCTACGAGCAGTACTTC.

This chain joins TRBV27 and TRBJ2-7; tentative D call: TRBD2 (6 bases). V gave up 1 base and J gave up 7 bases, with 17 bases separating them. Germline assignment: CDR1 MNHEY and CDR2 SMNVEV (reference sequence). The length of the CDR3 is 15 residues. CDR3 bases: TGTGCCAGCAGTTTATATCCGGGAGTCCTATGGGAGCAGTACTTC. Translation gives CASSLYPGVLWEQYF.

V is TRBV2 and J is TRBJ2-7; 7 bases agree with TRBD1. The germline gives CDR1 SNHLY, CDR2 FYNNEI. Unmatched junction bases numbered 1, after V lost 4 bases and J lost 4 bases. CDR3 length: 12 amino acids. Here the CDR3 reads CASSVQGYEQYF. The CDR3 nucleotides are TGTGCCAGCAGTGTACAGGGGTACGAGCAGTACTTC. Full variable domain (outside the CDR3, taken from reference TRBV2 and TRBJ2-7): EPEVTQTPSHQVTQMGQEVILRCVPISNHLYFYWYRQILGQKVEFLVSFYNNEISEKSEIFDDQFSVERPDGSNFTLKIRSTKLEDSAMYFCASSVQGYEQYFGPGTRLTVT.